The clone carrying this T cell receptor beta chain was found a few times. Its antigen is currently unknown. The V end was cut by 0 bases, the J end by 5 bases, with 6 bases between. Germline V gene data show CDR1 as SGHNT and CDR2 as YYREEE (reference sequence). CDR3 length equals 13 residues. Use of 60 Vbeta and 13 Jbeta primers characterized the PCR. In the original analysis: The authors later counted about 80 million unique TCR beta chains, roughly 10 million of them shared. Some clones are missing from TCRdb's copy, which holds only in-frame ones; the method was immunoSEQ multiplex PCR. The DNA gave D and trimming, while V, J and clone size come from that table. Of 100,000 to 150,000 clones in the sample, approximately 8.6% are singletons; the top ten hold approximately 6%. The source of the sample is a study of cytomegalovirus exposure and HLA in healthy donors. General study points: Most observed TCR sequences were rare, whereas some public TCRs were detected in many donors. Among TCR beta chains, those listed as cytomegalovirus-associated numbered over 150. No immune exposure information besides CMV serostatus was available.

This TCR derives from a woman between 40 and 55 years old in good health and CMV-seropositive. Specimen: PBMCs. The rearrangement uses TRBV5-4 and TRBJ2-1; D gene uncertain. The CDR3, as DNA: TGTGCCAGCAGCTTGGTTCCGGACAATGAGCAGTTCTTC. Its protein is CASSLVPDNEQFF. Filled out from reference TRBV5-4 and TRBJ2-1, the complete variable domain reads ETGVTQSPTHLIKTRGQQVTLRCSSQSGHNTVSWYQQALGQGPQFIFQYYREEENGRGNFPPRFSGLQFPNYSSELNVNALELDDSALYLCASSLVPDNEQFFGPGTRLTVL.